This T cell receptor beta chain was observed in a study of T cell repertoires in cytomegalovirus infection. Overall study context: CMV epitopes that were recently identified and HLA-C-restricted were used alongside well-studied HLA-B-restricted ones. An indication of both CMV infection and matching HLA type came from public TCR beta signatures.

On this clonotype: Its antigen is currently unknown.

General study findings and limits: CMV-specific TCR beta clonotypes restricted by HLA-C dominated the ex vivo response. Public TCR beta family frequency separated CMV-and-HLA carriers, including in an independent cohort.

TCRdb itself ran the reads through MiXCR, one entry per CDR3 protein. The sample holds about half a million distinct CDR3 sequences, roughly a third seen once. The TCR was taken from a human donor in good health (CMV status not recorded). Some clones in this sample may be carry-over from other donors' samples. The specimen comprised cultured PBMCs, sampled from culture after CMV antigen stimulation.

In DNA form, the CDR3 reads TGTGCCAGCAGCCAAGCTCGGGGATCACCCCTCCACTTT. It is translated as CASSQARGSPLHF. J is TRBJ1-6 and V is TRBV4-2, with D unclear. The CDR3 has 13 amino acids. V lost 1 base and J lost 10, with 8 bases in between. Germline V gives CDR1 LGHNA, CDR2 YNFKEQ.